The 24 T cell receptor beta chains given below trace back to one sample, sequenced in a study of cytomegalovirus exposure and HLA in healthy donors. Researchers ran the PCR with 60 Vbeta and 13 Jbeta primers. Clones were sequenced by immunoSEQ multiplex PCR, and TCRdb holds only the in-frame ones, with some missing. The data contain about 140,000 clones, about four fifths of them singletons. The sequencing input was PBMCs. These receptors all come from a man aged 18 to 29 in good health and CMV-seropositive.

CDR3 region: CASSGRDRPYEQYF. In DNA form, the CDR3 reads TGCGCCAGCAGCGGCCGGGACAGACCCTACGAGCAGTACTTC. The chain is built from TRBV5-1 and TRBJ2-7; 7 bases agree with TRBD1. The V segment lost 4 bases and the J segment 2 bases; nucleotides outside the gene matches: 6. This CDR3 contains 14 residues. Germline V CDR1 and CDR2: SGHRS, YFSETQ.

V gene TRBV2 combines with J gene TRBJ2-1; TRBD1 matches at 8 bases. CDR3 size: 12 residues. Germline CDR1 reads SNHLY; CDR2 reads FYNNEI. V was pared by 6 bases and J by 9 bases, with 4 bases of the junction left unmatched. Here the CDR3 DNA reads TGTGCCAGCAGAATAGACAGGGGTGAGCAGTTCTTC. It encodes CASRIDRGEQFF.

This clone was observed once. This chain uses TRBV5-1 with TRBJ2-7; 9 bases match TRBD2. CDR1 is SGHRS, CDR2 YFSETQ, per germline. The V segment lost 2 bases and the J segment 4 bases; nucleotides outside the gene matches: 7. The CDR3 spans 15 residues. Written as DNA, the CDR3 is TGCGCCAGCAGCTTCACAAGCGGGGGGCTTTACGAGCAGTACTTC. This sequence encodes CASSFTSGGLYEQYF.

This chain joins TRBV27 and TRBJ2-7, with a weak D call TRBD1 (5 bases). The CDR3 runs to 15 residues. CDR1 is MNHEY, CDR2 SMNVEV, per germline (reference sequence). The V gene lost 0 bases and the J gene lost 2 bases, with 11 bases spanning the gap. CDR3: CASSLSLTDAYEQYF. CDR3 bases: TGTGCCAGCAGTTTATCTCTGACAGATGCCTACGAGCAGTACTTC.

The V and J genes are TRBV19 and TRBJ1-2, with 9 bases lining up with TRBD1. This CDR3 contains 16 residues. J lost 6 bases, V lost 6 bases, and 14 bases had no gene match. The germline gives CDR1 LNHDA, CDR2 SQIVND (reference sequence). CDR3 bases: TGTGCCAGTAGGCATTCGACGGACAGGGGATTTGATGGCTACACCTTC. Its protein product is CASRHSTDRGFDGYTF.

The CDR3 region has the DNA TGTGCCAGCAGTGAAGGCCAGCGGTACTACAATGAGCAGTTCTTC. This codes for CASSEGQRYYNEQFF. V and J are TRBV2 and TRBJ2-1; D might be TRBD2 (5 bases). The CDR3 has 15 amino acids. Germline-derived CDR1 and CDR2 are SNHLY and FYNNEI. V was shortened by 1 base and J by 3 bases, with 10 bases between the two germline ends.

CDR3 loop: CASSARGQSGNTIYF. The CDR3 coding sequence is TGTGCCAGCAGCGCTAGGGGGCAATCTGGAAACACCATATATTTT. The rearrangement joins TRBV2 to TRBJ1-3; 7 bases agree with TRBD1. The germline gives CDR1 SNHLY, CDR2 FYNNEI. The trim removed 6 bases at V and 1 base at J, leaving 6 bases unmatched. The CDR3 has 15 residues.

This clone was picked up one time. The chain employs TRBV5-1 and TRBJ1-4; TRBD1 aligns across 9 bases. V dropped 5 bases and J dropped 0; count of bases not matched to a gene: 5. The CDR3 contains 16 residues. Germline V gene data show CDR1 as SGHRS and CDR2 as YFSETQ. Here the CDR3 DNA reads TGCGCCAGCAGTCCCGGGACAGGGTCAACTAATGAAAAACTGTTTTTT. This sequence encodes CASSPGTGSTNEKLFF. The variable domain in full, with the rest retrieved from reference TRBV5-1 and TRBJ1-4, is KAGVTQTPRYLIKTRGQQVTLSCSPISGHRSVSWYQQTPGQGLQFLFEYFSETQRNKGNFPGRFSGRQFSNSRSEMNVSTLELGDSALYLCASSPGTGSTNEKLFFGSGTQLSVL.

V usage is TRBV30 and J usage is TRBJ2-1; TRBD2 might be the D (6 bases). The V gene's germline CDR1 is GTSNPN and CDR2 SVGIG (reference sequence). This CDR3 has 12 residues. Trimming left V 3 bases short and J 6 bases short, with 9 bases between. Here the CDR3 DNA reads TGTGCCTGGAGGGGGGGAGGCAATGAGCAGTTCTTC. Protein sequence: CAWRGGGNEQFF.

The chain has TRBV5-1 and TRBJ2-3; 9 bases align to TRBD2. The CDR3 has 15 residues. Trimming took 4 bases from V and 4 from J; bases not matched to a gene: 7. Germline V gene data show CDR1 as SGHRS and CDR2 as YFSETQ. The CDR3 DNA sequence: TGCGCCAGCAGCCATAGCGGGAGTTGGTCAGATACGCAGTATTTT. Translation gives CASSHSGSWSDTQYF.

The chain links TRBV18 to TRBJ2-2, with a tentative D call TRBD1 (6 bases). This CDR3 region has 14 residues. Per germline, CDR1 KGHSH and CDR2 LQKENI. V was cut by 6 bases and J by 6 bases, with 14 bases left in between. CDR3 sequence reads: CASSPDSLSGELFF. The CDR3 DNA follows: TGTGCCAGCTCGCCGGACAGCCTCTCCGGGGAGCTGTTTTTT.

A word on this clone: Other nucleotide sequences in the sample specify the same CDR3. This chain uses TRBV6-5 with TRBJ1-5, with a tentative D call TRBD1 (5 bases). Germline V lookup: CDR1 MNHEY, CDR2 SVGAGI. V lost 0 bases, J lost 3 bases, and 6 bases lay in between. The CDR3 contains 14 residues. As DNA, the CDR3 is TGTGCCAGCAGTTACTCCAGGGACAATCAGCCCCAGCATTTT. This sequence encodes CASSYSRDNQPQHF.

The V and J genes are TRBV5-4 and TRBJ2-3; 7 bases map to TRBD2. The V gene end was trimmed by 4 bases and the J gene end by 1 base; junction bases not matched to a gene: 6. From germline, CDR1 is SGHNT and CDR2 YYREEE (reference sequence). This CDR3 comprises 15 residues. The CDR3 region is CASSRGLGGTDTQYF. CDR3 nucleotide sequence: TGTGCCAGCAGCCGTGGACTAGGGGGCACAGATACGCAGTATTTT.

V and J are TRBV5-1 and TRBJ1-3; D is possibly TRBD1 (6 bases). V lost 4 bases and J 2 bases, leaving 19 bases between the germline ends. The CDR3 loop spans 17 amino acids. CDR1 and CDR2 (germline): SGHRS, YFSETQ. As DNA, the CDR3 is TGCGCCAGCAGCCCGCAACCACAGGGAAATACTGGAAACACCATATATTTT. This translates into CASSPQPQGNTGNTIYF.

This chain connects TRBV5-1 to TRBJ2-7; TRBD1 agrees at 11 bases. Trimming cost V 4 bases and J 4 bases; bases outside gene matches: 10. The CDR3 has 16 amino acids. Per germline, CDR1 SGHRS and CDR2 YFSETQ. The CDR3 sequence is CASSPRPGQGGYEQYF. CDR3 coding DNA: TGCGCCAGCAGCCCTCGCCCGGGACAGGGGGGATACGAGCAGTACTTC.

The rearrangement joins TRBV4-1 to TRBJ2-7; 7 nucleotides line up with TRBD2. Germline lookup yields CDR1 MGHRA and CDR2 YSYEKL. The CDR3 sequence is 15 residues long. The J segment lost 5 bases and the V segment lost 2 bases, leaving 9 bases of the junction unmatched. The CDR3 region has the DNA TGCGCCAGCAGCCAACTGGCGGGAGCGGGGCACGAGCAGTACTTC. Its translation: CASSQLAGAGHEQYF.

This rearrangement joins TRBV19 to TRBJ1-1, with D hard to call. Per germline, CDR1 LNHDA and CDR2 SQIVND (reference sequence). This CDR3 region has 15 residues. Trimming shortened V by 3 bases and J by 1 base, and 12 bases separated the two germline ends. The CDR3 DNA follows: TGTGCCAGTAGTATTGGTGGTCTAGGGAACACTGAAGCTTTCTTT. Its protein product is CASSIGGLGNTEAFF.

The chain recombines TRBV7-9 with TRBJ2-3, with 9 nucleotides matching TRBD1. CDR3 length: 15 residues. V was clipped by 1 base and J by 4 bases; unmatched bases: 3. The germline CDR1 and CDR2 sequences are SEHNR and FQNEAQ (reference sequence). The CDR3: CASSLGQGDPDTQYF. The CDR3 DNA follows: TGTGCCAGCAGCTTAGGACAGGGGGACCCAGATACGCAGTATTTT. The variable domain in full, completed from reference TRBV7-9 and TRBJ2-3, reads DTGVSQNPRHKITKRGQNVTFRCDPISEHNRLYWYRQTLGQGPEFLTYFQNEAQLEKSRLLSDRFSAERPKGSFSTLEIQRTEQGDSAMYLCASSLGQGDPDTQYFGPGTRLTVL.

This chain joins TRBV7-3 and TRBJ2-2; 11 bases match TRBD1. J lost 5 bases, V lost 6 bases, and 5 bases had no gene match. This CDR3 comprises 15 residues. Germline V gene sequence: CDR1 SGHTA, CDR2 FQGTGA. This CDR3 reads CASSPGTGGTGELFF. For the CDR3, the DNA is TGTGCCAGCAGTCCCGGGACAGGGGGAACCGGGGAGCTGTTTTTT.

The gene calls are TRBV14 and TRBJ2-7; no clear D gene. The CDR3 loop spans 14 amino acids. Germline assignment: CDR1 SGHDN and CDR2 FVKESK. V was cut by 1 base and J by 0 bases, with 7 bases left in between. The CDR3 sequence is CASSQGQFSYEQYF. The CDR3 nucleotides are TGTGCCAGCAGCCAAGGGCAGTTCTCCTACGAGCAGTACTTC.

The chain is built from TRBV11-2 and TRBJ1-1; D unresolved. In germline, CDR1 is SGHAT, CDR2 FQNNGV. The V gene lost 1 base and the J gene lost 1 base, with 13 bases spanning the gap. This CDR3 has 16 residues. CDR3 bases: TGTGCCAGCAGCTTAGCGAGTGTGGGAGCGAACACTGAAGCTTTCTTT. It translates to CASSLASVGANTEAFF. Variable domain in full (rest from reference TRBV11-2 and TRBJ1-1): EAGVAQSPRYKIIEKRQSVAFWCNPISGHATLYWYQQILGQGPKLLIQFQNNGVVDDSQLPKDRFSAERLKGVDSTLKIQPAKLEDSAVYLCASSLASVGANTEAFFGQGTRLTVV.

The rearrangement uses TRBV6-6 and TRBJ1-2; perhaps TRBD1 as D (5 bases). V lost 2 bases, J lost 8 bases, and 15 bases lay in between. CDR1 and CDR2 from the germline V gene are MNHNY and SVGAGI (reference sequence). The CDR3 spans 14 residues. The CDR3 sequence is CASSYAGPTPGYTF. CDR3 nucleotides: TGTGCCAGCAGTTACGCGGGACCGACCCCCGGCTACACCTTC.

The CDR3 loop reads CASSRRSGTVNRSNTEAFF. For the CDR3, the DNA is TGTGCCAGCAGCCGGAGGTCCGGGACAGTGAATAGGTCGAACACTGAAGCTTTCTTT. J is TRBJ1-1 and V is TRBV7-8, with 7 bases fitting TRBD1. Germline values: CDR1 SGHVS, CDR2 FQNEAQ. This CDR3 region has 19 residues. The V gene end was trimmed by 5 bases and the J gene end by 1 base; junction bases not matched to a gene: 19.

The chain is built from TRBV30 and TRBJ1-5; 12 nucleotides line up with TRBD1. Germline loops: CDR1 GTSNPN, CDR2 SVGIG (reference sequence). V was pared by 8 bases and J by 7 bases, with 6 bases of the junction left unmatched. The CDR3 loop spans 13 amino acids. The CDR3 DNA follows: TGTGCCGGGGACAGGGGGCAGGGGCAGCCCCAGCATTTT. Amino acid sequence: CAGDRGQGQPQHF.